The 3 T cell receptor beta chains reported below all come from one sample, sequenced in a study of OX40 agonist ivuxolimab in advanced cancers. The repertoire was sequenced with immunoSEQ multiplex PCR; TCRdb's copy has only in-frame clones and lacks some. The sample lists some 48,000 clones; about 81% were seen once. Sequenced material: CD4+ or CD8+ T cells sorted from blood, taken in a trial of the OX40 agonist ivuxolimab. Receptors originate from an adult with an advanced solid tumor such as melanoma, head and neck, liver or kidney cancer.

The V gene is TRBV6-5, the J gene TRBJ2-2; tentatively, D is TRBD1 (5 bases). V was clipped by 2 bases and J by 2 bases, with 9 bases between them. This CDR3 has 15 amino acids. CDR1 is MNHEY and CDR2 is SVGAGI in the germline V gene. CDR3 sequence reads: CASSYGQGNTGELFF. For the CDR3, the DNA is TGTGCCAGCAGTTACGGGCAGGGTAACACCGGGGAGCTGTTTTTT.

The rearrangement uses TRBV7-6 and TRBJ1-1; D is unclear. V lost 7 bases and J lost 0, with 18 bases in between. Germline CDR1 reads SGHVS; CDR2 reads FNYEAQ. This CDR3 comprises 16 residues. CDR3: CASTPSFMAMNTEAFF. As DNA, the CDR3 is TGTGCCAGCACCCCGTCTTTTATGGCGATGAACACTGAAGCTTTCTTT.

In this sample, this clone turned up a few times. The CDR3 DNA reads TGTGCCAGCAGTTCCCCTCATGGGCAGTTCTATAATTCACCCCTCCACTTT. It is translated as CASSSPHGQFYNSPLHF. The chain is built from TRBV27 and TRBJ1-6, with D hard to call. This CDR3 contains 17 residues. With 4 bases removed from V and 3 bases from J, the gap between germline ends came to 16 bases. Germline V gene lookup returns CDR1 MNHEY and CDR2 SMNVEV (reference sequence).